One and the same sample provided the 19 T cell receptor beta chains below, sequenced in a study of blood T cell repertoires in COVID-19 (dated by TCRdb to about 2020). Libraries came from the immunoSEQ multiplex PCR assay. In TCRdb, the immuneACCESS table is reduced to in-frame sequences with V and J assigned. These tables do not hold every clone; where another copy was compared, an unresolved V gene accounts for under half, and the others remain unexplained. A total of over 400,000 clones appear in this sample, more than 80% of them only once. Almost 1.5% of the sample is in the top ten clones. The sample consisted of peripheral blood. The receptors stem from a woman aged 25 to 45 with active or convalescent COVID-19.

This sequence joins TRBV6-5 and TRBJ2-1, with TRBD2 matching over 11 bases. Germline CDR1 is MNHEY and CDR2 is SVGAGI. The CDR3 loop spans 15 amino acids. V was pared by 7 bases and J by 4 bases, with 6 bases of the junction left unmatched. The CDR3 DNA reads TGTGCCAGCACCCAACTAGCGGGAGAGTACAATGAGCAGTTCTTC. Its protein is CASTQLAGEYNEQFF.

This clone was seen a few times. The V gene is TRBV11-2, the J gene TRBJ1-6; D is unclear. Looked up from germline, CDR1 is SGHAT and CDR2 is FQNNGV. V lost 0 bases to trimming and J lost 1 base, with 4 bases between them. The CDR3 totals 15 residues. The CDR3 spells CASSLETSYNSPLHF. CDR3 in DNA: TGTGCCAGCAGCTTAGAGACATCCTATAATTCACCCCTCCACTTT.

This chain joins TRBV5-1 and TRBJ1-1; TRBD1 agrees at 9 bases. CDR3 length equals 16 residues. Germline V gene sequence: CDR1 SGHRS, CDR2 YFSETQ. V was pared by 4 bases and J by 0 bases, with 7 bases of the junction left unmatched. The CDR3 region is CASSTDRGLMNTEAFF. The CDR3 DNA reads TGCGCCAGCAGCACCGACAGGGGGTTGATGAACACTGAAGCTTTCTTT.

The gene calls are TRBV19 and TRBJ2-1; weak D call: TRBD2 (7 bases). The CDR3 contains 19 residues. CDR1 and CDR2 (germline): LNHDA, SQIVND (reference sequence). Trimming shortened V by 6 bases and J by 4 bases, and 28 bases separated the two germline ends. The CDR3, as DNA: TGTGCCAGTAGCAGATATATACAAGGGGGGGCAGCGCGGTACAATGAGCAGTTCTTC. Translated: CASSRYIQGGAARYNEQFF.

V usage is TRBV5-1 and J usage is TRBJ1-1, with D possibly being TRBD1 (6 bases). The V end lost 5 bases, the J end lost 4 bases, and 18 bases lay between the germline ends. Germline V gene sequence: CDR1 SGHRS, CDR2 YFSETQ. The length of the CDR3 is 15 residues. CDR3 loop: CASRRTPTGSTEAFF. As DNA, the CDR3 is TGCGCCAGCAGGCGGACCCCGACAGGCAGCACTGAAGCTTTCTTT.

V is TRBV9 and J is TRBJ1-1; no reliable D call. In germline, CDR1 is SGDLS, CDR2 YYNGEE. The CDR3 is 13 amino acids. Trimming took 2 bases from V and 5 from J, leaving 10 bases between them. CDR3 amino acids: CASSVGGHTEAFF. The CDR3 DNA reads as TGTGCCAGCAGCGTCGGAGGGCATACTGAAGCTTTCTTT.

The CDR3 sequence is CASSLLTGNGYTF. For the CDR3, the DNA is TGTGCCAGCAGCTTGTTGACAGGGAATGGCTACACCTTC. The genes are TRBV7-6 and TRBJ1-2, with 7 bases fitting TRBD1. Trimming took 3 bases from V and 6 from J; bases not matched to a gene: 4. From germline, CDR1 is SGHVS and CDR2 FNYEAQ. The CDR3 runs to 13 residues.

J is TRBJ2-1 and V is TRBV2, with 13 bases that match TRBD2. Trimming at V came to 3 bases and at J to 8 bases, leaving 10 bases not matched to a gene. Per the germline V gene, CDR1 is SNHLY and CDR2 is FYNNEI. CDR3 size: 17 residues. Here the CDR3 DNA reads TGTGCCAGCAGTGATGGGGGGACTAGCGGGATAAAACATGAGCAGTTCTTC. This sequence encodes CASSDGGTSGIKHEQFF.

J is TRBJ2-7 and V is TRBV4-2, with D tentatively TRBD2 (7 bases). The CDR3 is 16 amino acids. The germline V gene has CDR1 LGHNA and CDR2 YNFKEQ. V dropped 3 bases and J dropped 4 bases, with 19 bases sitting between them. The CDR3 DNA is TGTGCCAGCAGCCAGGTAGGGGGAGGGCCATTGTACGAGCAGTACTTC. Its translation is CASSQVGGGPLYEQYF.

This clone has a handful of counts. The chain joins TRBV5-5 to TRBJ1-5; 9 positions agree with TRBD1. J gave up 0 bases and V 5 bases, and 3 bases lay outside the gene matches. Germline V CDR1 and CDR2: SGHKS, YYEKEE (reference sequence). The CDR3 loop spans 15 amino acids. CDR3: CASSRTGDSNQPQHF. The CDR3 coding sequence is TGTGCCAGCAGTCGGACAGGGGATAGCAATCAGCCCCAGCATTTT.

The chain recombines TRBV9 with TRBJ1-4; TRBD1 might be the D (5 bases). The V gene lost 0 bases and the J gene lost 12 bases, with 15 bases spanning the gap. Germline loops: CDR1 SGDLS, CDR2 YYNGEE. This CDR3 contains 14 residues. The CDR3 spells CASSVAQVESELFF. DNA for the CDR3: TGTGCCAGCAGCGTAGCACAGGTGGAAAGCGAACTGTTTTTT.

The chain has TRBV11-3 and TRBJ2-1, with 11 bases lining up with TRBD2. V was clipped by 1 base and J by 6 bases; unmatched bases: 8. Germline-derived CDR1 and CDR2 are SGHNT and YENEEA. The CDR3 runs to 17 residues. The CDR3 nucleotides read TGTGCCAGCAGCTTAGGTTCGCTAGCGGGAGGAGGCAATGAGCAGTTCTTC. Encoded protein: CASSLGSLAGGGNEQFF.

In DNA form, the CDR3 reads TGTGCCTGGGACAGGGGTATGGGATATGGCTACACCTTC. Protein sequence: CAWDRGMGYGYTF. This chain joins TRBV30 and TRBJ1-2, with 8 nucleotides matching TRBD1. CDR3 length equals 13 residues. Per the germline V gene, CDR1 is GTSNPN and CDR2 is SVGIG (reference sequence). Trimming took 5 bases from V and 5 from J; bases not matched to a gene: 7.

This clone was observed a single time. V and J are TRBV14 and TRBJ1-2; TRBD1 is a possible D gene (6 bases). There are 13 residues in the CDR3. Germline CDR1 is SGHDN and CDR2 is FVKESK. V lost 4 bases to trimming and J lost 2 bases, with 8 bases between them. The CDR3 coding sequence is TGTGCCAGCAGCCGACAGGAAAACTATGGCTACACCTTC. Protein sequence: CASSRQENYGYTF.

This sequence joins TRBV3-1 (or the pseudogene TRBV3-2) and TRBJ2-3; 8 bases agree with TRBD2. The CDR3 consists of 16 residues. J lost 3 bases, V lost 4 bases, and 9 bases had no gene match. Germline values: CDR1 LGHDT, CDR2 YNNKEL (reference sequence). The CDR3: CASSPQAGAGTDTQYF. The CDR3 coding sequence is TGTGCCAGCAGCCCTCAAGCGGGAGCGGGTACAGATACGCAGTATTTT.

The rearrangement links TRBV21-1 to TRBJ2-7; TRBD2, the table's D call, lacks a check against the DNA. TRBV21-1 is flagged as a pseudogene. The CDR3 contains 17 residues. Here the CDR3 DNA reads TGTGCCAGCAGCAAAGTGGGGACTAGCGGGTTTTCCTACGAGCAGTACTTC. Its protein product is CASSKVGTSGFSYEQYF.

This chain joins TRBV6-5 and TRBJ1-3; tentatively, D is TRBD1 (6 bases). Germline values: CDR1 MNHEY, CDR2 SVGAGI. The CDR3 contains 14 residues. V dropped 4 bases and J dropped 2 bases, with 9 bases sitting between them. The CDR3 here is CASSSRTAGNTIYF. The CDR3 bases are TGTGCCAGCAGTTCGAGGACAGCTGGAAACACCATATATTTT.

The rearrangement joins TRBV29-1 to TRBJ2-5, with D perhaps TRBD1 (6 bases). The germline V gene encodes CDR1 SQVTM and CDR2 ANQGSEA. The CDR3 runs to 11 residues. Trimming removed 4 bases at V and 7 bases at J, with 10 bases between. The CDR3 nucleotides are TGCAGCGTTGGAGAAGGGGGGACCCAGTACTTC. Translation gives CSVGEGGTQYF.

This clone was counted a single time. The chain combines TRBV19 with TRBJ1-1; 10 nucleotides align to TRBD1. Per the germline V gene, CDR1 is LNHDA and CDR2 is SQIVND (reference sequence). V lost 6 bases, J lost 6 bases, and 13 bases stayed unmatched. The CDR3 extends over 16 amino acids. The CDR3: CASSPITTGGVPEAFF. The DNA of the CDR3 is TGTGCCAGTAGCCCGATAACGACAGGGGGCGTGCCTGAAGCTTTCTTT.